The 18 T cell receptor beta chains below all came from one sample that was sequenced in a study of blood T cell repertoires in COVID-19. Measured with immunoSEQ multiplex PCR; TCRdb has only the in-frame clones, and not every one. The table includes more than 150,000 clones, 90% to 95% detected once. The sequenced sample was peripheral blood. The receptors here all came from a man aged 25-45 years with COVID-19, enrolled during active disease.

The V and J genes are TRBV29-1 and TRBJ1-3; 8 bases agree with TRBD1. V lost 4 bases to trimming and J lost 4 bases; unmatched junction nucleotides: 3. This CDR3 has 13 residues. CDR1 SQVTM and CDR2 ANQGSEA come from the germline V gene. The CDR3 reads CSVATGAGNTIYF. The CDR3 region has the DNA TGCAGCGTTGCGACAGGGGCCGGAAACACCATATATTTT.

CDR3 DNA sequence: TGTGCCAGCAGTTACTCCGGACTAGCGGTCCATGAGCAGTTCTTC. As protein: CASSYSGLAVHEQFF. The chain is built from TRBV6-5 and TRBJ2-1; TRBD2 matches 10 bases. The CDR3 has 15 amino acids. Germline loops: CDR1 MNHEY, CDR2 SVGAGI. V lost 0 bases and J lost 8; bases outside the gene matches: 4.

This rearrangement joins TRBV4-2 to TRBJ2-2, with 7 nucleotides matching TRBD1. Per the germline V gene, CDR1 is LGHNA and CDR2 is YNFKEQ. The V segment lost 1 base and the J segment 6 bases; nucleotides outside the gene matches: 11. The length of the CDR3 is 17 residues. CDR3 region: CASSQVGGRVQAGELFF. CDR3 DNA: TGTGCCAGCAGCCAAGTAGGGGGCAGGGTACAAGCCGGGGAGCTGTTTTTT.

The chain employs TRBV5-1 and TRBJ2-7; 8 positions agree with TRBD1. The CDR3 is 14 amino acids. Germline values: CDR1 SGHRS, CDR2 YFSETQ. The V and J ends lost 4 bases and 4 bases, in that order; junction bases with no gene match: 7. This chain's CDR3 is CASSPQQGEYEQYF. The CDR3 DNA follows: TGCGCCAGCAGCCCCCAACAGGGGGAGTACGAGCAGTACTTC.

The CDR3 spells CASSIRTGNPSNQPQHF. CDR3 in DNA: TGTGCCAGTAGTATTAGGACAGGGAATCCTAGCAATCAGCCCCAGCATTTT. The chain employs TRBV19 and TRBJ1-5; 8 nucleotides align to TRBD1. CDR1 is LNHDA, CDR2 SQIVND, per germline (reference sequence). The junction had 7 bases not matched to a gene; V was cut back by 3 bases and J by 0 bases. There are 17 residues in the CDR3.

As DNA, the CDR3 is TGTGCCAGCCAGGGGGCGCGGGAGCAGTACTTC. This encodes CASQGAREQYF. This chain joins TRBV19 and TRBJ2-7; 8 positions agree with TRBD1. Germline CDR1 LNHDA, CDR2 SQIVND (reference sequence). CDR3 length: 11 amino acids. The ends lost 9 bases at V and 7 bases at J; junction bases unmatched: 5.

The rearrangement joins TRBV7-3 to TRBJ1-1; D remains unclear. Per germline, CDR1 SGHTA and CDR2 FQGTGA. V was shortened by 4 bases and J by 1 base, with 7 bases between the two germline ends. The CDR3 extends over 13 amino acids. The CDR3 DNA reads TGTGCCAGCAGCTCCGACACGAACACTGAAGCTTTCTTT. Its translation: CASSSDTNTEAFF.

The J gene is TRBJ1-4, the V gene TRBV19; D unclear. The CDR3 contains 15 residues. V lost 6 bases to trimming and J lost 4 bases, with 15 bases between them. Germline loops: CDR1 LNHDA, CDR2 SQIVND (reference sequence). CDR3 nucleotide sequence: TGTGCCAGTAGAGGCCTCTACGAGGGTAATGAAAAACTGTTTTTT. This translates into CASRGLYEGNEKLFF. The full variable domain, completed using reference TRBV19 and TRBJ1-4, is DGGITQSPKYLFRKEGQNVTLSCEQNLNHDAMYWYRQDPGQGLRLIYYSQIVNDFQKGDIAEGYSVSREKKESFPLTVTSAQKNPTAFYLCASRGLYEGNEKLFFGSGTQLSVL.

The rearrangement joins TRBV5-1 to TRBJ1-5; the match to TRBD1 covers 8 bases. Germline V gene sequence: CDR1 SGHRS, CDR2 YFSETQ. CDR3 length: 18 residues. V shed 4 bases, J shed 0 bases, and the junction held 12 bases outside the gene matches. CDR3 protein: CASSLKPLTGDSNQPQHF. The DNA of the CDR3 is TGCGCCAGCAGCCTCAAACCCTTGACAGGGGATAGCAATCAGCCCCAGCATTTT.

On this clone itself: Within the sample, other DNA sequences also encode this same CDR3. The CDR3 sequence: CASSYGGGYGYTF. The CDR3, as DNA: TGTGCCAGCAGTTACGGCGGGGGATATGGCTACACCTTC. This chain uses TRBV6-5 with TRBJ1-2, with a tentative D call TRBD1 (5 bases). Germline CDR1 is MNHEY and CDR2 is SVGAGI. CDR3 size: 13 residues. V was clipped by 2 bases and J by 5 bases, with 9 bases between them.

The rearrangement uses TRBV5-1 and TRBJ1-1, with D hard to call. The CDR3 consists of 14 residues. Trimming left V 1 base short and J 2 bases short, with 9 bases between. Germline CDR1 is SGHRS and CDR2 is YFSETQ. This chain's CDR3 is CASSLMADNTEAFF. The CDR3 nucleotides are TGCGCCAGCAGCTTGATGGCCGATAACACTGAAGCTTTCTTT.

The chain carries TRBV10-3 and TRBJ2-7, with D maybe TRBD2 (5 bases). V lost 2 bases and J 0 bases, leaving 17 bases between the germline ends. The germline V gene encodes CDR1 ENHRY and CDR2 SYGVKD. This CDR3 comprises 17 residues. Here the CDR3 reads CAISETRGSGSSYEQYF. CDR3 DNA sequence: TGTGCCATCAGTGAGACAAGAGGGTCCGGTAGCTCCTACGAGCAGTACTTC.

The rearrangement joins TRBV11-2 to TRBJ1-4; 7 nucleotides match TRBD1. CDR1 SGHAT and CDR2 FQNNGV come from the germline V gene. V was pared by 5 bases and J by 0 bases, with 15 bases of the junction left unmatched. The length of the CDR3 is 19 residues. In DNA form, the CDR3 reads TGTGCCAGCAGCCCCACCCTACAGGGGACCCCTGCAACTAATGAAAAACTGTTTTTT. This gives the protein CASSPTLQGTPATNEKLFF.

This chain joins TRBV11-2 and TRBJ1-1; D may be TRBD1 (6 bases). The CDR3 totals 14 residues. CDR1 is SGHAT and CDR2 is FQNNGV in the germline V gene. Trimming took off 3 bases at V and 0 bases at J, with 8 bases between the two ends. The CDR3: CASSFQGLNTEAFF. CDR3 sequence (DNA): TGTGCCAGCAGCTTTCAGGGGTTGAACACTGAAGCTTTCTTT.

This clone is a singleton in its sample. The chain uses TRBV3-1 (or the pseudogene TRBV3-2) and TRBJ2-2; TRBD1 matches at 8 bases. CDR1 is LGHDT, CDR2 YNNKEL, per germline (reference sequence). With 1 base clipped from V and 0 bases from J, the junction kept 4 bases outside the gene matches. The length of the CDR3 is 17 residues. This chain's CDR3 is CASSQGAGGANTGELFF. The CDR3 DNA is TGTGCCAGCAGCCAAGGCGCAGGGGGCGCGAACACCGGGGAGCTGTTTTTT.

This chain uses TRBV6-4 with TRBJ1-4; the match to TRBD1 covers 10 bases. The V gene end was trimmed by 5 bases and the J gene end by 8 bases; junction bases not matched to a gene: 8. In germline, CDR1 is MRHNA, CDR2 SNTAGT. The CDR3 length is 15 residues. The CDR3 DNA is TGTGCCAGCAGTCCCAAAGGGACAGGGGTCGAAAAACTGTTTTTT. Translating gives CASSPKGTGVEKLFF.

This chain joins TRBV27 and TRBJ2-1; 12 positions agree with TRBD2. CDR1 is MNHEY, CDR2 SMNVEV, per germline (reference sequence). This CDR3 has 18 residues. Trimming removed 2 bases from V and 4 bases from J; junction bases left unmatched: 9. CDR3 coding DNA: TGTGCCAGCAGTTTAGATAGGCCTAGCGGGGGGGCATACAATGAGCAGTTCTTC. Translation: CASSLDRPSGGAYNEQFF.

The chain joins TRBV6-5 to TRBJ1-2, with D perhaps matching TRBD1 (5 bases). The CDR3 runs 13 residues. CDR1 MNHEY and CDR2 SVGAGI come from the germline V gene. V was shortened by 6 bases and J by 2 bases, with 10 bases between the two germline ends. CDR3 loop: CASSPTGNYGYTF. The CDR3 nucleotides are TGTGCCAGCAGCCCCACAGGAAACTATGGCTACACCTTC.